Below are 20 T cell receptor beta chains sequenced from a single sample in a study of blood T cell repertoires in COVID-19. Sequencing used immunoSEQ multiplex PCR; TCRdb keeps in-frame clones, though not all of them. The table includes roughly 260,000 clones, about 90% detected once. Sequencing input: PBMCs or T cells enriched from blood (not recorded which). The receptors were sampled from a woman in her late teens or twenties who had recovered from COVID-19.

The rearrangement links TRBV7-8 to TRBJ1-1, with D perhaps TRBD1 (5 bases). The CDR3 loop spans 16 amino acids. Germline V gene sequence: CDR1 SGHVS, CDR2 FQNEAQ. With 5 bases removed from V and 0 bases from J, the gap between germline ends came to 16 bases. CDR3 protein: CASSVGLQVLNTEAFF. The CDR3 DNA follows: TGTGCCAGCAGCGTTGGGCTACAGGTTCTGAACACTGAAGCTTTCTTT.

V usage is TRBV4-3 and J usage is TRBJ1-2, with D unresolved. Trimming took off 0 bases at V and 3 bases at J, with 14 bases between the two ends. Germline V lookup: CDR1 LGHNA, CDR2 YSLEER. This CDR3 contains 16 residues. The CDR3 is CASSQDHQRSDYGYTF. The CDR3 DNA reads as TGCGCCAGCAGCCAAGATCATCAACGCTCAGACTATGGCTACACCTTC.

The rearrangement joins TRBV29-1 to TRBJ1-1; D may be TRBD1 (6 bases). V was clipped by 6 bases and J by 5 bases, with 13 bases between them. The CDR3 loop spans 12 amino acids. Germline CDR1 reads SQVTM; CDR2 reads ANQGSEA. CDR3 protein: CSVLQGGTEAFF. The CDR3 nucleotides are TGCAGCGTATTACAGGGTGGAACTGAAGCTTTCTTT.

The V and J genes are TRBV19 and TRBJ2-3; D not resolved. The CDR3 covers 13 residues. Germline CDR1 LNHDA, CDR2 SQIVND (reference sequence). V was pared by 6 bases and J by 0 bases, with 7 bases between. CDR3 protein: CASSVLSTDTQYF. CDR3 in DNA: TGTGCCAGTAGCGTCCTTAGCACAGATACGCAGTATTTT.

About this clone itself: The identical CDR3 is also encoded by other nucleotide sequences in the sample. The V and J genes are TRBV28 and TRBJ1-3, with TRBD1 as a possible D gene (5 bases). The CDR3 is made up of 14 amino acids. Germline values: CDR1 MDHEN, CDR2 SYDVKM. The ends were cut back, 4 bases at V and 1 base at J, with 8 bases in the middle. DNA of the CDR3: TGTGCCAGCAGTTCGGGGGGGTCTGGAAACACCATATATTTT. This translates into CASSSGGSGNTIYF.

This chain links TRBV7-9 with TRBJ2-1; 10 nucleotides match TRBD2. The germline V gene encodes CDR1 SEHNR and CDR2 FQNEAQ (reference sequence). J gave up 9 bases and V 4 bases, and 12 bases lay outside the gene matches. CDR3 length: 16 residues. The CDR3: CASSSGRSGGAGEQFF. In nucleotides, the CDR3 is TGTGCCAGCAGCTCGGGTAGGAGCGGGGGGGCAGGTGAGCAGTTCTTC.

The chain recombines TRBV18 with TRBJ2-1, with TRBD2 as a possible D gene (5 bases). CDR1 is KGHSH, CDR2 LQKENI, per germline. The V gene lost 2 bases and the J gene lost 4 bases, with 9 bases spanning the gap. The CDR3 runs to 14 residues. The CDR3 is CASSPGTSYNEQFF. The CDR3 DNA reads TGTGCCAGCTCACCAGGTACTAGTTACAATGAGCAGTTCTTC.

The chain links TRBV18 to TRBJ2-3; 11 positions agree with TRBD2. Germline V gene data show CDR1 as KGHSH and CDR2 as LQKENI. The length of the CDR3 is 19 residues. Germline trimming cut 3 bases from V and 3 bases from J; bases unmatched to any gene: 14. The CDR3 coding sequence is TGTGCCAGCTCACCCCCCTACCCTCTAGCGGGGGGCGTGACAGATACGCAGTATTTT. Translated: CASSPPYPLAGGVTDTQYF.

The J gene is TRBJ1-2, the V gene TRBV5-6; possibly TRBD1 for D (6 bases). Germline V gives CDR1 SGHDT, CDR2 YYEEEE. Trimming took 1 base from V and 4 from J, leaving 11 bases between them. The CDR3 contains 14 residues. This CDR3 reads CASSLSRGVYGYTF. The CDR3 region has the DNA TGTGCCAGCAGCTTGAGCAGGGGCGTCTATGGCTACACCTTC. Together with reference TRBV5-6 and TRBJ1-2, the CDR3 gives the full variable domain: DAGVTQSPTHLIKTRGQQVTLRCSPKSGHDTVSWYQQALGQGPQFIFQYYEEEERQRGNFPDRFSGHQFPNYSSELNVNALLLGDSALYLCASSLSRGVYGYTFGSGTRLTVV.

V usage is TRBV27 and J usage is TRBJ1-2; the D gene is possibly TRBD1 (6 bases). V was pared by 3 bases and J by 8 bases, with 16 bases between. Germline V gene data show CDR1 as MNHEY and CDR2 as SMNVEV (reference sequence). This CDR3 contains 14 residues. In DNA form, the CDR3 reads TGTGCCAGCAGTTTTCTCGGCAGGGGCGGGGGCTACACCTTC. Amino acid sequence: CASSFLGRGGGYTF.

The chain joins TRBV18 to TRBJ2-3, with 10 bases aligning to TRBD1. Trimming took 4 bases from V and 2 from J; bases not matched to a gene: 3. This CDR3 has 15 residues. Germline V gene data show CDR1 as KGHSH and CDR2 as LQKENI. The CDR3, as DNA: TGTGCCAGCTCACGGGACAGGGGCCTCACAGATACGCAGTATTTT. Translation gives CASSRDRGLTDTQYF.

The rearrangement links TRBV4-1 to TRBJ2-7; 9 nucleotides agree with TRBD2. This CDR3 spans 16 amino acids. From germline, CDR1 is MGHRA and CDR2 YSYEKL. J gave up 6 bases and V 5 bases, and 14 bases lay outside the gene matches. As DNA, the CDR3 is TGCGCCAGCAGCGACGAATTGGGACTAGCTCTTACCGAGCAGTACTTC. Encoded protein: CASSDELGLALTEQYF.

This chain uses TRBV7-9 with TRBJ2-7; perhaps TRBD2 as D (6 bases). The CDR3 has 13 residues. The germline V and J ends were trimmed by 1 base and 8 bases, with 12 bases remaining between them. Germline V CDR1 and CDR2: SEHNR, FQNEAQ (reference sequence). CDR3 residues: CASSLEGGGQQYF. DNA for the CDR3: TGTGCCAGCAGCTTAGAGGGAGGTGGTCAGCAGTACTTC. Full variable domain (outside the CDR3, taken from reference TRBV7-9 and TRBJ2-7): DTGVSQNPRHKITKRGQNVTFRCDPISEHNRLYWYRQTLGQGPEFLTYFQNEAQLEKSRLLSDRFSAERPKGSFSTLEIQRTEQGDSAMYLCASSLEGGGQQYFGPGTRLTVT.

The rearrangement joins TRBV19 to TRBJ1-1; D call uncertain. This CDR3 contains 16 residues. V was pared by 3 bases and J by 4 bases, with 18 bases between. Germline V gene sequence: CDR1 LNHDA, CDR2 SQIVND (reference sequence). The chain's CDR3 is CASSMGLGGLGTEAFF. The CDR3 region has the DNA TGTGCCAGTAGTATGGGCCTGGGTGGTTTAGGCACTGAAGCTTTCTTT.

Only one count was recorded for this clone. The rearrangement links TRBV11-2 to TRBJ2-7; the match to TRBD2 covers 7 bases. V shed 4 bases and J 4 bases; nucleotides not matched to a gene: 7. The CDR3 runs to 14 residues. Germline loops: CDR1 SGHAT, CDR2 FQNNGV. CDR3 residues: CASSWGGTLYEQYF. Written as DNA, the CDR3 is TGTGCCAGCAGCTGGGGGGGGACCCTATACGAGCAGTACTTC.

This clone occurred once. V and J are TRBV6-5 and TRBJ1-1; D remains unclear. The CDR3 length is 13 residues. Deletions cut 4 bases from V and 1 base from J, with 7 bases between. The V gene's germline CDR1 is MNHEY and CDR2 SVGAGI. The CDR3 loop is CASSWEWNTEAFF. For the CDR3, the DNA is TGTGCCAGCAGTTGGGAGTGGAACACTGAAGCTTTCTTT.

J is TRBJ2-3 and V is TRBV5-1, with 9 positions matching TRBD1. This CDR3 has 16 residues. Germline values: CDR1 SGHRS, CDR2 YFSETQ. The ends lost 4 bases at V and 3 bases at J; junction bases unmatched: 9. In nucleotides, the CDR3 is TGCGCCAGCAGCCCGGGGACAGGGAAAGGAACAGATACGCAGTATTTT. Translation: CASSPGTGKGTDTQYF.

This clone was seen only once. CDR3 loop: CASSSPGQYTGELFF. The CDR3 nucleotides read TGTGCCAGCAGTAGCCCGGGACAGTACACCGGGGAGCTGTTTTTT. The chain carries TRBV28 and TRBJ2-2; TRBD1 matches 7 bases. CDR1 and CDR2 (germline): MDHEN, SYDVKM. V was clipped by 5 bases and J by 3 bases; unmatched bases: 6. The CDR3 consists of 15 residues.

V usage is TRBV9 and J usage is TRBJ2-1; D is uncertain. From germline, CDR1 is SGDLS and CDR2 YYNGEE. V was shortened by 0 bases and J by 0 bases, with 10 bases between the two germline ends. The CDR3 runs to 16 residues. In DNA, the CDR3 is TGTGCCAGCAGCGTAGAATCGCGGAGCTCCTACAATGAGCAGTTCTTC. It encodes CASSVESRSSYNEQFF. Based on the CDR3 plus reference TRBV9 and TRBJ2-1, the full variable domain is DSGVTQTPKHLITATGQRVTLRCSPRSGDLSVYWYQQSLDQGLQFLIQYYNGEERAKGNILERFSAQQFPDLHSELNLSSLELGDSALYFCASSVESRSSYNEQFFGPGTRLTVL.

The chain recombines TRBV11-3 with TRBJ1-1, with unresolved D. CDR1 and CDR2 (germline): SGHNT, YENEEA. The CDR3 spans 12 residues. Trimming removed 3 bases from V and 7 bases from J, with 9 bases in between. CDR3 sequence reads: CASSLLRDEAFF. For the CDR3, the DNA is TGTGCCAGCAGCTTGCTGAGGGATGAAGCTTTCTTT.